This note documents a single T cell receptor beta chain sequence. Its target is unknown. This CDR3 is 13 amino acids long. The germline V gene encodes CDR1 MNHEY and CDR2 SMNVEV (reference sequence). Trimming pared 2 bases from V and 6 bases from J, leaving 5 bases between. TCR beta sequences were obtained from blood CD8+ and CD4+ T cells. While CD8+ and CD4+ T cells were isolated negatively, TEMRA cells were enriched by FACS. The sample comes from a study of CD8 T cells in Susac syndrome. Random hexamers served to reverse transcribe roughly 0.45 to 1 ug RNA. Coverage of TCR beta CDR3 amplification by immunoSEQ multiplex PCR extended to 54 Vbeta and 13 Jbeta. MiXCR, applied by TCRdb to the immunoSEQ multiplex PCR reads, yields one record per CDR3 protein. This sample has roughly 140,000 distinct CDR3 sequences, with around 95% found just once. Study findings and constraints: Regarding the TCR sequencing and HLA analysis, the study admitted that a relatively small number of individuals were involved.

Material for sequencing was CD8+ T cells from PBMCs. V gene TRBV27 combines with J gene TRBJ1-6; D uncertain. The sequence was obtained from a human donor with multiple sclerosis. The CDR3 DNA sequence: TGTGCCAGCAGTTTAGATTCTAATTCACCCCTCCACTTT. As protein: CASSLDSNSPLHF.